This T cell receptor beta chain was sequenced during a study of spatial heterogeneity in lung cancer. Study at large: Fewer alpha-chain than beta-chain sequences were consistently detected. Unique TCR and UMI combinations averaged more than ten appearances each in raw reads. Study results and caveats: Expanded tumor TCRs that were ubiquitous appeared in blood more at resection than follow-up.

The CDR3 contains 15 residues. The germline CDR1 and CDR2 sequences are LNHDA and SQIVND (reference sequence). On this clonotype itself: As yet, its antigen is unknown. The junction shows a germline mismatch at one end, possibly a read error.

TCRdb recomputed calls from the 5' RACE reads with MiXCR, one row per CDR3 protein. The data hold tens of thousands of distinct CDR3 sequences, with around 8.6% observed a single time. Described time point: sample taken at primary tumor resection. Tumor, nontumor lung or frozen PBMC supplied whole RNA, sequenced without sorting. V gene TRBV19 combines with J gene TRBJ1-4; maybe TRBD1 (6 bases). The starting material was PBMCs, obtained at surgery. The clonotype comes from a male donor with early-stage non-small cell lung cancer. Written as DNA, the CDR3 is TGTGCCAGAAGTATTCAGGCAGGGGATGGAGAAAAACTGTTTTTT. Protein product: CARSIQAGDGEKLFF.